What follows are 30 T cell receptor beta chains derived from one specimen sequenced in a study of T cells after somatic rescue of genetic block (dated by TCRdb to between 2020 and 2021). Library preparation was by the immunoSEQ multiplex PCR assay. The table comes from immuneACCESS by way of TCRdb, which keeps in-frame sequences with V and J called. Part of the clones is missing from these tables; in studies checked, under half for an unresolved V gene and the rest for unknown reasons. Within this sample are 70,000 or so clones, with 85% to 95% of them counted one time only. Together, the top ten hold around 3% of the sample. Sequenced: peripheral blood mononuclear cells (PBMCs). The receptors derive from a middle-aged man.

V gene TRBV11-2 combines with J gene TRBJ2-1; 14 positions match TRBD2. Trimming took 2 bases from V and 6 from J; bases not matched to a gene: 6. This CDR3 is built from 17 residues. The V gene's germline CDR1 is SGHAT and CDR2 FQNNGV. CDR3 amino acids: CASSLYGGTSGSNEQFF. CDR3 sequence (DNA): TGTGCCAGCAGCTTATATGGGGGGACTAGCGGGAGCAATGAGCAGTTCTTC.

The chain is built from TRBV9 and TRBJ1-4; D ambiguous. The germline CDR1 and CDR2 sequences are SGDLS and YYNGEE. The CDR3 runs to 13 residues. V was cut by 4 bases and J by 10 bases, with 14 bases left in between. CDR3 nucleotide sequence: TGTGCCAGCAGCTCCGTCCTGGGCGGAAAACTGTTTTTT. Translating gives CASSSVLGGKLFF.

The chain employs TRBV10-1 and TRBJ2-5; 9 bases fit TRBD1. J was trimmed by 1 base and V by 6 bases; bases with no gene match: 3. Looked up from germline, CDR1 is WNHNN and CDR2 is SYGVQD (reference sequence). The CDR3 is 14 residues long. The CDR3, as DNA: TGCGCCAGCAGCGAGGACAGGGGCCAAGAGACCCAGTACTTC. This encodes CASSEDRGQETQYF.

The table lists this clone with a count of one. The J gene is TRBJ2-1, the V gene TRBV4-1; D is unclear. The germline CDR1 and CDR2 sequences are MGHRA and YSYEKL. Trimming took 0 bases from V and 4 from J, leaving 7 bases between them. The length of the CDR3 is 14 residues. CDR3 DNA sequence: TGCGCCAGCAGCCAAGATCCCGAGTACAATGAGCAGTTCTTC. Translated, it gives CASSQDPEYNEQFF.

This clone was detected once. The chain has TRBV6-4 and TRBJ2-3, with a possible D match to TRBD2 (7 bases). V was clipped by 3 bases and J by 4 bases, with 14 bases between them. Germline V gene sequence: CDR1 MRHNA, CDR2 SNTAGT. The CDR3 length is 15 residues. The CDR3 bases are TGTGCCAGCAGTGAGGGGGGGCAGGAATCAGATACGCAGTATTTT. It is translated as CASSEGGQESDTQYF.

V is TRBV4-2 and J is TRBJ2-7; TRBD2 agrees at 8 bases. Trimming took 3 bases from V and 2 from J; bases not matched to a gene: 6. The CDR3 consists of 15 residues. In germline, CDR1 is LGHNA, CDR2 YNFKEQ. CDR3: CASSQTTGLAYEQYF. The CDR3 coding sequence is TGTGCCAGCAGCCAGACGACGGGACTAGCCTACGAGCAGTACTTC.

The rearrangement joins TRBV19 to TRBJ1-2; maybe TRBD1 (5 bases). Trimming shortened V by 7 bases and J by 3 bases, and 21 bases separated the two germline ends. Germline CDR1 and CDR2: LNHDA and SQIVND (reference sequence). The CDR3 totals 16 residues. The CDR3 nucleotides are TGTGCCAGTACCTCATGGGACGGTACAGCAGACTATGGCTACACCTTC. Translating gives CASTSWDGTADYGYTF.

This chain connects TRBV7-2 to TRBJ2-3, with a tentative D call TRBD2 (5 bases). Germline-derived CDR1 and CDR2 are SGHTA and FQGNSA. The CDR3 totals 14 residues. Trimming removed 5 bases at V and 1 base at J, with 10 bases between. DNA for the CDR3: TGTGCCAGCAGCCCCCATAGCGGCACAGATACGCAGTATTTT. This translates into CASSPHSGTDTQYF.

The V and J genes are TRBV11-3 and TRBJ2-5; 7 bases map to TRBD1. CDR1 SGHNT and CDR2 YENEEA come from the germline V gene. Trimming removed 5 bases from V and 2 bases from J; junction bases left unmatched: 2. The CDR3 spans 13 residues. This chain's CDR3 is CASSTGVQETQYF. The DNA of the CDR3 is TGTGCCAGCAGCACAGGGGTACAAGAGACCCAGTACTTC.

The chain carries TRBV11-3 and TRBJ2-7; D assignment may be TRBD1 or TRBD2 (5 bases each). Germline assignment: CDR1 SGHNT and CDR2 YENEEA. This CDR3 contains 18 residues. With 5 bases removed from V and 2 bases from J, the gap between germline ends came to 25 bases. The DNA for the CDR3 is TGTGCCAGCAGCCGCGCCCCGACAGCCGGGACCCAACCCTACGAGCAGTACTTC. Translated: CASSRAPTAGTQPYEQYF.

The chain is built from TRBV11-2 and TRBJ1-1; 7 bases agree with TRBD1. Unmatched junction bases numbered 4, after V lost 1 base and J lost 5 bases. The CDR3 covers 14 residues. Germline CDR1 SGHAT, CDR2 FQNNGV. CDR3 in DNA: TGTGCCAGCAGCTTAGGACAGGGCGGGACTGAAGCTTTCTTT. Translating gives CASSLGQGGTEAFF.

The chain combines TRBV6-5 with TRBJ1-4; TRBD1 might be the D (5 bases). The CDR3 covers 11 residues. The germline V gene encodes CDR1 MNHEY and CDR2 SVGAGI. V was trimmed by 6 bases and J by 8 bases, leaving 7 bases between them. The CDR3 sequence: CASRGGEKLFF. In DNA form, the CDR3 reads TGTGCCAGCAGGGGGGGAGAAAAACTGTTTTTT.

V gene TRBV19 combines with J gene TRBJ2-7, with D perhaps TRBD1 (5 bases). Trimming cost V 6 bases and J 6 bases, with 15 bases left between them. Germline V gives CDR1 LNHDA, CDR2 SQIVND (reference sequence). This CDR3 comprises 13 residues. CDR3 region: CASRSAGHGEQYF. The CDR3, as DNA: TGTGCCAGTAGATCGGCAGGGCATGGCGAGCAGTACTTC.

V gene TRBV7-9 combines with J gene TRBJ1-1; D is unclear. Looked up from germline, CDR1 is SEHNR and CDR2 is FQNEAQ (reference sequence). The CDR3 is 13 residues long. Trimming shortened V by 5 bases and J by 0 bases, and 7 bases separated the two germline ends. The CDR3 nucleotides read TGTGCCAGCAGCAAGGGAGTGAACACTGAAGCTTTCTTT. Its translation: CASSKGVNTEAFF. Complete variable domain (other parts from reference TRBV7-9 and TRBJ1-1): DTGVSQNPRHKITKRGQNVTFRCDPISEHNRLYWYRQTLGQGPEFLTYFQNEAQLEKSRLLSDRFSAERPKGSFSTLEIQRTEQGDSAMYLCASSKGVNTEAFFGQGTRLTVV.

The rearrangement uses TRBV15 and TRBJ1-1; D gene ambiguous. V was trimmed by 0 bases and J by 5 bases, leaving 10 bases between them. There are 14 residues in the CDR3. The germline V gene has CDR1 LNHNV and CDR2 YYDKDF (reference sequence). Here the CDR3 reads CATSRDLSQTEAFF. The CDR3 DNA reads TGTGCCACCAGCAGAGATCTCAGCCAGACTGAAGCTTTCTTT.

The gene calls are TRBV7-9 and TRBJ2-5, with TRBD1 identical over 8 bases. Germline values: CDR1 SEHNR, CDR2 FQNEAQ (reference sequence). V gave up 6 bases and J gave up 4 bases; unmatched junction bases: 10. This CDR3 has 15 residues. This CDR3 is CASSRNQGARETQYF. In DNA form, the CDR3 reads TGTGCCAGCAGTCGGAACCAGGGGGCTCGAGAGACCCAGTACTTC. Based on the CDR3 plus reference TRBV7-9 and TRBJ2-5, the full variable domain is DTGVSQNPRHKITKRGQNVTFRCDPISEHNRLYWYRQTLGQGPEFLTYFQNEAQLEKSRLLSDRFSAERPKGSFSTLEIQRTEQGDSAMYLCASSRNQGARETQYFGPGTRLLVL.

The V call is TRBV4-1, the J call TRBJ1-1, with a possible D match to TRBD1 (6 bases). V was cut by 0 bases and J by 4 bases, with 12 bases left in between. The CDR3 is made up of 15 amino acids. Germline V lookup: CDR1 MGHRA, CDR2 YSYEKL. This chain's CDR3 is CASSQESRGVTEAFF. Written as DNA, the CDR3 is TGCGCCAGCAGCCAAGAATCCAGGGGAGTCACTGAAGCTTTCTTT.

The gene calls are TRBV6-5 and TRBJ1-4, with TRBD1 matching over 10 bases. J lost 7 bases, V lost 6 bases, and 8 bases had no gene match. CDR3 length: 15 amino acids. Germline CDR1 and CDR2: MNHEY and SVGAGI. The CDR3 is CASRPTGTGVEKLFF. The CDR3 bases are TGTGCCAGCAGACCTACCGGGACAGGGGTTGAAAAACTGTTTTTT.

This chain connects TRBV10-3 to TRBJ2-5, with 10 nucleotides matching TRBD2. The CDR3 runs 14 residues. Germline V gene lookup returns CDR1 ENHRY and CDR2 SYGVKD. Germline trimming cut 7 bases from V and 5 bases from J; bases unmatched to any gene: 7. The CDR3 is CAIKGAGGDETQYF. Here the CDR3 DNA reads TGTGCCATCAAGGGAGCGGGGGGGGACGAGACCCAGTACTTC.

The rearrangement uses TRBV10-1 and TRBJ2-5; weak D call: TRBD1 (6 bases). Per the germline V gene, CDR1 is WNHNN and CDR2 is SYGVQD (reference sequence). V lost 4 bases and J lost 2, with 8 bases in between. The CDR3 spans 13 residues. The CDR3, as DNA: TGCGCCAGCAGTGGAGGACAGCAAGAGACCCAGTACTTC. Translation gives CASSGGQQETQYF.

V and J are TRBV28 and TRBJ2-7; the match to TRBD1 covers 9 bases. The V and J ends lost 4 bases and 3 bases, in that order; junction bases with no gene match: 7. This CDR3 comprises 15 residues. Germline V gives CDR1 MDHEN, CDR2 SYDVKM. CDR3 DNA sequence: TGTGCCAGCAGTTCGCCGGGACAGGGAGACTACGAGCAGTACTTC. This sequence encodes CASSSPGQGDYEQYF.

V usage is TRBV18 and J usage is TRBJ1-1, with D unclear. This CDR3 has 12 residues. V shed 1 base and J shed 5 bases, with 5 bases lying between them. CDR1 KGHSH and CDR2 LQKENI come from the germline V gene. The DNA for the CDR3 is TGTGCCAGCTCACCACTGGGGACTGAAGCTTTCTTT. This codes for CASSPLGTEAFF.

This rearrangement joins TRBV7-9 to TRBJ2-2; unclear D gene. The V and J ends lost 2 bases and 7 bases respectively, with 2 bases between them. CDR1 is SEHNR and CDR2 is FQNEAQ in the germline V gene (reference sequence). The CDR3 spans 11 residues. The chain's CDR3 is CASSLYGELFF. The CDR3 nucleotides read TGTGCCAGCAGCTTATACGGGGAGCTGTTTTTT.

The chain couples TRBV6-1 to TRBJ2-1; 9 bases agree with TRBD1. The CDR3 totals 18 residues. V lost 2 bases and J lost 9; bases outside the gene matches: 17. Per the germline V gene, CDR1 is MNHNS and CDR2 is SASEGT. The CDR3: CASSELTAGQGRIFEQFF. The CDR3 DNA sequence: TGTGCCAGCAGTGAACTTACAGCCGGACAGGGGAGAATATTTGAGCAGTTCTTC.

V and J are TRBV5-1 and TRBJ2-1; 9 bases are shared with TRBD1. The junction had 9 bases not matched to a gene; V was cut back by 6 bases and J by 5 bases. Germline CDR1 SGHRS, CDR2 YFSETQ. CDR3 length: 15 residues. In DNA, the CDR3 is TGCGCCAGCACTACCGGGACAGGGTTTAACAATGAGCAGTTCTTC. This encodes CASTTGTGFNNEQFF.

By frequency in the sample, this clone is medium-sized. The chain employs TRBV6-4 and TRBJ2-1; TRBD2 matches at 11 bases. V lost 5 bases and J lost 4; bases outside the gene matches: 4. Germline V CDR1 and CDR2: MRHNA, SNTAGT. The CDR3 has 15 residues. The CDR3 region is CASSPTSGDYNEQFF. CDR3 sequence (DNA): TGTGCCAGCAGTCCGACTAGCGGGGATTACAATGAGCAGTTCTTC.

This chain uses TRBV28 with TRBJ1-5; D gene uncertain. Between the trimmed V and J ends, which lost 1 base and 4 bases, there was a span of 2 bases. CDR3 length equals 12 residues. Per the germline V gene, CDR1 is MDHEN and CDR2 is SYDVKM. The CDR3 sequence is CASSLYNQPQHF. CDR3 sequence (DNA): TGTGCCAGCAGTTTATATAATCAGCCCCAGCATTTT.

The genes are TRBV6-5 and TRBJ2-7; 8 bases are shared with TRBD1. Germline-derived CDR1 and CDR2 are MNHEY and SVGAGI. The CDR3 runs to 13 residues. V was pared by 5 bases and J by 5 bases, with 5 bases of the junction left unmatched. Here the CDR3 DNA reads TGTGCCAGCAGTCGGACAGGGCGGGACGAGCAGTACTTC. This codes for CASSRTGRDEQYF.

DNA for the CDR3: TGTGCCAGCAGCTTAGACAACGGGGCGAACACTGAAGCTTTCTTT. Translation gives CASSLDNGANTEAFF. This rearrangement joins TRBV7-9 to TRBJ1-1; D might be TRBD1 (5 bases). CDR1 is SEHNR and CDR2 is FQNEAQ in the germline V gene (reference sequence). Trimming took off 1 base at V and 1 base at J, with 10 bases between the two ends. The CDR3 extends over 15 amino acids. The full variable domain, rest sourced from reference TRBV7-9 and TRBJ1-1, is DTGVSQNPRHKITKRGQNVTFRCDPISEHNRLYWYRQTLGQGPEFLTYFQNEAQLEKSRLLSDRFSAERPKGSFSTLEIQRTEQGDSAMYLCASSLDNGANTEAFFGQGTRLTVV.

J is TRBJ2-7 and V is TRBV9, with TRBD2 identical over 10 bases. V lost 0 bases to trimming and J lost 0 bases; unmatched junction nucleotides: 6. The CDR3 contains 17 residues. Germline-derived CDR1 and CDR2 are SGDLS and YYNGEE. For the CDR3, the DNA is TGTGCCAGCAGCGTAGAAGGACTAGCGGCCGGCTCCTACGAGCAGTACTTC. Protein: CASSVEGLAAGSYEQYF.